The 25 T cell receptor beta chains below come from one sample, sequenced in a study of technical replicates of blood from several donors. Produced via immunoSEQ multiplex PCR; TCRdb's table is partial and in-frame only. Here the sample spans about 82,000 clones, 95% to 96% being singletons. The specimen sequenced was T cells isolated from PBMCs. The receptors derive from a human donor in good health.

This rearrangement joins TRBV7-8 to TRBJ2-7, with D perhaps TRBD2 (6 bases). CDR1 is SGHVS, CDR2 FQNEAQ, per germline. V was trimmed by 4 bases and J by 3 bases, leaving 10 bases between them. CDR3 size: 13 residues. The CDR3 sequence is CASSSGLVYEQYF. The CDR3 bases are TGTGCCAGCAGCTCGGGACTTGTCTACGAGCAGTACTTC.

V gene TRBV5-1 combines with J gene TRBJ2-5; 8 bases match TRBD1. The CDR3 length is 13 residues. Germline CDR1 reads SGHRS; CDR2 reads YFSETQ. Trimming cost V 5 bases and J 4 bases; bases outside gene matches: 4. The CDR3 DNA follows: TGCGCCAGCAGATACGACAGGGGAGAGACCCAGTACTTC. Translated, it gives CASRYDRGETQYF.

This clone was seen just once. The rearrangement links TRBV10-3 to TRBJ1-2; D might be TRBD1 (6 bases). Per the germline V gene, CDR1 is ENHRY and CDR2 is SYGVKD. V was clipped by 0 bases and J by 8 bases, with 10 bases between them. This CDR3 spans 13 amino acids. This chain's CDR3 is CAISESGGAGYTF. The CDR3, as DNA: TGTGCCATCAGTGAGTCTGGGGGCGCGGGCTACACCTTC.

The rearrangement joins TRBV27 to TRBJ2-7; TRBD1 matches 7 bases. J lost 6 bases, V lost 5 bases, and 7 bases had no gene match. This CDR3 has 13 amino acids. The germline gives CDR1 MNHEY, CDR2 SMNVEV (reference sequence). CDR3 in amino acids: CASSPDRLSEQYF. CDR3 coding DNA: TGTGCCAGCAGTCCGGACAGGCTTTCCGAGCAGTACTTC.

The CDR3 protein is CASSLLSGTGETQYF. CDR3 DNA sequence: TGTGCCAGCAGTTTATTGAGTGGGACAGGGGAGACCCAGTACTTC. The genes are TRBV27 and TRBJ2-5, with 9 bases matching TRBD1. CDR3 size: 15 residues. J was trimmed by 5 bases and V by 1 base; bases with no gene match: 5. The V gene's germline CDR1 is MNHEY and CDR2 SMNVEV (reference sequence).

The DNA for the CDR3 is TGTGCCAGCAGCTCGGGACTAGGAAATGAGCAGTTCTTC. It yields the protein CASSSGLGNEQFF. V is TRBV11-3 and J is TRBJ2-1, with 8 bases that match TRBD2. This CDR3 comprises 13 residues. Germline loops: CDR1 SGHNT, CDR2 YENEEA. Trimming took 4 bases from V and 7 from J; bases not matched to a gene: 3.

The rearrangement links TRBV14 to TRBJ2-1; 10 bases are a match to TRBD2. Germline CDR1 SGHDN, CDR2 FVKESK. The CDR3 has 16 amino acids. Germline trimming cut 4 bases from V and 10 bases from J; bases unmatched to any gene: 13. CDR3 region: CASSRRTSGRSGEQFF. The CDR3 DNA reads TGTGCCAGCAGCCGTCGGACTAGCGGACGTTCGGGGGAGCAGTTCTTC.

The rearrangement joins TRBV12-2 to TRBJ2-7; the table's D gene call, TRBD2, was not cross checked with the DNA. TRBV12-2 is tagged as a pseudogene. The CDR3 covers 15 residues. For the CDR3, the DNA is TGTGCAAGTCGCCCGGGACTAGCGAGAAACTACGAGCAGTACTTC. Translation gives CASRPGLARNYEQYF.

The rearrangement joins TRBV19 to TRBJ2-7, with D perhaps matching TRBD1 (6 bases). The CDR3 is made up of 15 amino acids. V was cut by 7 bases and J by 3 bases, with 19 bases left in between. Looked up from germline, CDR1 is LNHDA and CDR2 is SQIVND (reference sequence). The chain's CDR3 is CASTDTGTPFYEQYF. In nucleotides, the CDR3 is TGTGCCAGTACTGACACCGGGACACCTTTCTACGAGCAGTACTTC.

The chain uses TRBV30 and TRBJ2-3; D not certain. Germline V gene sequence: CDR1 GTSNPN, CDR2 SVGIG (reference sequence). Between the trimmed V and J ends, which lost 4 bases and 0 bases, there was a span of 11 bases. CDR3 length equals 14 residues. CDR3 in DNA: TGTGCCTGGAATCAACAGCAAAGCACAGATACGCAGTATTTT. It specifies CAWNQQQSTDTQYF.

This rearrangement joins TRBV9 to TRBJ2-7, with TRBD1 identical over 7 bases. Germline CDR1 reads SGDLS; CDR2 reads YYNGEE. The CDR3 sequence is 16 residues long. V dropped 4 bases and J dropped 7; count of bases not matched to a gene: 17. CDR3 nucleotides: TGTGCCAGCAGCCCATGGGACAGCCCGACTCCTCATGAGCAGTACTTC. The encoded protein is CASSPWDSPTPHEQYF.

This rearrangement joins TRBV19 to TRBJ2-5, with TRBD1 matching 7 bases. There are 14 residues in the CDR3. The V and J ends lost 3 bases and 2 bases, in that order; junction bases with no gene match: 3. Looked up from germline, CDR1 is LNHDA and CDR2 is SQIVND (reference sequence). In nucleotides, the CDR3 is TGTGCCAGTAGTATCCGGGGACAGCAAGAGACCCAGTACTTC. Translated, it gives CASSIRGQQETQYF.

This chain links TRBV9 with TRBJ2-7; no definite D call. Germline CDR1 is SGDLS and CDR2 is YYNGEE. Trimming left V 0 bases short and J 0 bases short, with 7 bases between. The CDR3 runs to 14 residues. As DNA, the CDR3 is TGTGCCAGCAGCGTAGAACTCGGCTCCTACGAGCAGTACTTC. Translation gives CASSVELGSYEQYF.

This chain connects TRBV11-2 to TRBJ2-7, with TRBD1 matching 9 bases. Germline V gene sequence: CDR1 SGHAT, CDR2 FQNNGV. This CDR3 is 15 amino acids long. V trimming: 3 bases; J trimming: 6 bases; junction bases outside the gene matches: 9. CDR3 protein: CASSFRGTGPSEQYF. Here the CDR3 DNA reads TGTGCCAGCAGCTTTCGCGGGACAGGGCCATCCGAGCAGTACTTC.

The rearrangement uses TRBV27 and TRBJ1-2, with D tentatively TRBD1 (6 bases). The V end was cut by 2 bases, the J end by 4 bases, with 8 bases between. This CDR3 is 13 amino acids long. Germline assignment: CDR1 MNHEY and CDR2 SMNVEV (reference sequence). CDR3 coding DNA: TGTGCCAGCAGTTTAAACAGGGTCTATGGCTACACCTTC. Residues: CASSLNRVYGYTF.

This chain uses TRBV11-2 with TRBJ2-7; D might be TRBD1 (6 bases). The CDR3 consists of 13 residues. From germline, CDR1 is SGHAT and CDR2 FQNNGV. Trimming took 6 bases from V and 2 from J, leaving 11 bases between them. The CDR3 is CASRTTGTYEQYF. In DNA, the CDR3 is TGTGCCAGCAGGACCACAGGGACCTACGAGCAGTACTTC.

V usage is TRBV7-9 and J usage is TRBJ2-2; D is ambiguous. Between the trimmed V and J ends, which lost 11 bases and 7 bases, there was a span of 20 bases. From germline, CDR1 is SEHNR and CDR2 FQNEAQ (reference sequence). The CDR3 is 14 amino acids. The CDR3 reads CAPVGVGEVGELFF. Written as DNA, the CDR3 is TGTGCCCCCGTCGGAGTTGGTGAAGTCGGGGAGCTGTTTTTT.

The V and J genes are TRBV5-1 and TRBJ1-1, with D perhaps TRBD1 (5 bases). Germline assignment: CDR1 SGHRS and CDR2 YFSETQ. V was clipped by 5 bases and J by 4 bases, with 15 bases between them. This CDR3 is 14 amino acids long. The CDR3 bases are TGCGCCAGCAGTCGCGGGGGGGTTCTCACTGAAGCTTTCTTT. Its protein is CASSRGGVLTEAFF.

V and J are TRBV11-2 and TRBJ1-2; 10 bases are a match to TRBD1. This CDR3 contains 15 residues. Germline CDR1 SGHAT, CDR2 FQNNGV. V dropped 6 bases and J dropped 5; count of bases not matched to a gene: 9. The CDR3 spells CASSSGTGVRYGYTF. The CDR3 DNA reads as TGTGCCAGCAGTTCCGGGACAGGGGTTAGGTATGGCTACACCTTC. Full variable domain (rest looked up from reference TRBV11-2 and TRBJ1-2): EAGVAQSPRYKIIEKRQSVAFWCNPISGHATLYWYQQILGQGPKLLIQFQNNGVVDDSQLPKDRFSAERLKGVDSTLKIQPAKLEDSAVYLCASSSGTGVRYGYTFGSGTRLTVV.

The chain couples TRBV5-1 to TRBJ2-1; 7 bases are a match to TRBD2. CDR1 is SGHRS, CDR2 YFSETQ, per germline. This CDR3 has 15 residues. Germline trimming cut 2 bases from V and 3 bases from J; bases unmatched to any gene: 5. The CDR3 DNA is TGCGCCAGCAGCTTTGAGCGGGGCTTCTACAATGAGCAGTTCTTC. Translation gives CASSFERGFYNEQFF.

The rearrangement joins TRBV28 to TRBJ2-7; D is undetermined. Trimming took 3 bases from V and 5 from J, leaving 14 bases between them. The CDR3 has 14 amino acids. Germline CDR1 and CDR2: MDHEN and SYDVKM. In DNA, the CDR3 is TGTGCCAGCAGTTTCCCCTCCCGTCGTCACGAGCAGTACTTC. Translated: CASSFPSRRHEQYF.

This rearrangement joins TRBV27 to TRBJ2-7, with D tentatively TRBD1 (5 bases). CDR1 and CDR2 (germline): MNHEY, SMNVEV (reference sequence). Deletions cut 3 bases from V and 7 bases from J, with 13 bases between. The CDR3 totals 13 residues. DNA for the CDR3: TGTGCCAGCAGTTTTGGGGCGAAGGGGGAGCAGTACTTC. Protein product: CASSFGAKGEQYF.

This chain links TRBV11-3 with TRBJ2-7; TRBD2 is a possible D gene (5 bases). Germline assignment: CDR1 SGHNT and CDR2 YENEEA. Trimming pared 3 bases from V and 1 base from J, leaving 16 bases between. This CDR3 spans 16 amino acids. CDR3 region: CASSFGGIDWSYEQYF. The DNA of the CDR3 is TGTGCCAGCAGCTTTGGAGGTATTGATTGGTCCTACGAGCAGTACTTC.

The chain recombines TRBV11-3 with TRBJ2-5; 7 nucleotides align to TRBD2. Germline CDR1 SGHNT, CDR2 YENEEA. Losses at the gene ends were 1 base for V and 5 bases for J; bases not matched to a gene: 4. CDR3 length equals 14 residues. DNA of the CDR3: TGTGCCAGCAGCTTAGTGGCGGGAGAGGAGACCCAGTACTTC. Its protein product is CASSLVAGEETQYF.

The chain has TRBV7-2 and TRBJ2-7; 9 bases match TRBD1. V trimming: 4 bases; J trimming: 2 bases; junction bases outside the gene matches: 9. The germline V gene encodes CDR1 SGHTA and CDR2 FQGNSA. CDR3 size: 16 residues. CDR3: CASSSARDRATYEQYF. CDR3 in DNA: TGTGCCAGCAGCTCCGCCCGGGACAGGGCTACCTACGAGCAGTACTTC.